A single sample gave rise to the 31 T cell receptor beta chains below, sequenced in a study of CD8 T cells in Susac syndrome. Reverse transcription of about 0.45 to 1 ug RNA was carried out with random hexamers. From the immunoSEQ multiplex PCR reads, TCRdb called clonotypes with MiXCR, one entry per CDR3 protein. The sample yields about 210,000 distinct CDR3 sequences, less than 95% seen once. Sequencing was carried out using CD4+ T cells from PBMCs. The receptor source for this set is a human donor with Susac syndrome.

The chain links TRBV3-1 to TRBJ2-3; no definite D call. Germline-derived CDR1 and CDR2 are LGHDT and YNNKEL (reference sequence). The CDR3 runs to 13 residues. Trimming took 0 bases from V and 10 from J, leaving 11 bases between them. CDR3 DNA: TGTGCCAGCAGCCAAGAAGTAGCTTCCCCGCAGTATTTT. Translation gives CASSQEVASPQYF.

V gene TRBV28 combines with J gene TRBJ1-3; D is unclear. This CDR3 region has 14 residues. CDR1 is MDHEN, CDR2 SYDVKM, per germline. V lost 5 bases, J lost 6 bases, and 14 bases lay in between. CDR3 sequence reads: CASSKAGSENTIYF. The CDR3 DNA follows: TGTGCCAGCAGTAAGGCGGGATCAGAAAACACCATATATTTT. The full variable domain, its missing parts supplied by reference TRBV28 and TRBJ1-3, is DVKVTQSSRYLVKRTGEKVFLECVQDMDHENMFWYRQDPGLGLRLIYFSYDVKMKEKGDIPEGYSVSREKKERFSLILESASTNQTSMYLCASSKAGSENTIYFGEGSWLTVV.

This rearrangement joins TRBV3-1 to TRBJ1-2; 8 bases align to TRBD1. Germline trimming cut 0 bases from V and 6 bases from J; bases unmatched to any gene: 3. The CDR3 runs 14 residues. CDR1 and CDR2 (germline): LGHDT, YNNKEL (reference sequence). The CDR3, as DNA: TGTGCCAGCAGCCAAGAACGACAGGGGAATGGCTACACCTTC. Its protein is CASSQERQGNGYTF.

The V gene is TRBV7-6, the J gene TRBJ1-1; D is uncertain. This CDR3 comprises 13 residues. The germline gives CDR1 SGHVS, CDR2 FNYEAQ. V lost 2 bases and J 1 base, leaving 5 bases between the germline ends. The CDR3 sequence is CASSLYENTEAFF. The CDR3 bases are TGTGCCAGCAGCTTATACGAGAACACTGAAGCTTTCTTT.

This rearrangement joins TRBV4-3 to TRBJ2-4, with 7 bases matching TRBD2. The junction had 5 bases not matched to a gene; V was cut back by 5 bases and J by 1 base. In germline, CDR1 is LGHNA, CDR2 YSLEER. The CDR3 totals 15 residues. The CDR3 bases are TGCGCCAGCAGCGGGACTACCGATGCCAAAAACATTCAGTACTTC. Protein: CASSGTTDAKNIQYF.

This chain links TRBV28 with TRBJ2-7; TRBD1 matches at 11 bases. Trimming at V came to 4 bases and at J to 5 bases, leaving 7 bases not matched to a gene. CDR1 MDHEN and CDR2 SYDVKM come from the germline V gene. The CDR3 is 15 amino acids. The DNA for the CDR3 is TGTGCCAGCAGTTCACCGGGACAGGGGGGCAACGAGCAGTACTTC. Residues: CASSSPGQGGNEQYF.

The chain combines TRBV18 with TRBJ2-5, with D tentatively TRBD2 (5 bases). Germline V gene lookup returns CDR1 KGHSH and CDR2 LQKENI. The CDR3 extends over 15 amino acids. V dropped 0 bases and J dropped 5 bases, with 13 bases sitting between them. The CDR3 protein is CASSPPETRGETQYF. In DNA form, the CDR3 reads TGTGCCAGCTCACCACCAGAGACCCGCGGGGAGACCCAGTACTTC. The full variable domain, its missing parts supplied by reference TRBV18 and TRBJ2-5, is NAGVMQNPRHLVRRRGQEARLRCSPMKGHSHVYWYRQLPEEGLKFMVYLQKENIIDESGMPKERFSAEFPKEGPSILRIQQVVRGDSAAYFCASSPPETRGETQYFGPGTRLLVL.

The chain uses TRBV12-3 or TRBV12-4 and TRBJ1-5; no reliable D call. V was pared by 3 bases and J by 5 bases, with 8 bases between. This CDR3 spans 13 amino acids. CDR3 sequence reads: CASSLGRDQPQHF. As DNA, the CDR3 is TGTGCCAGCAGTTTGGGCAGAGATCAGCCCCAGCATTTT.

The rearrangement links TRBV20-1 to TRBJ2-1; tentative D call: TRBD1 (5 bases). With 3 bases removed from V and 9 bases from J, the gap between germline ends came to 15 bases. The CDR3 has 13 residues. Germline V gives CDR1 DFQATT, CDR2 SNEGSKA (reference sequence). This chain's CDR3 is CSASDNRPGEQFF. CDR3 nucleotides: TGCAGTGCTAGCGACAACAGGCCGGGTGAGCAGTTCTTC.

The V and J genes are TRBV29-1 and TRBJ2-3; 7 bases fit TRBD1. Germline V CDR1 and CDR2: SQVTM, ANQGSEA. V shed 8 bases and J 0 bases; nucleotides not matched to a gene: 11. This CDR3 contains 15 residues. The CDR3 sequence: CSSTGTEASTDTQYF. CDR3 coding DNA: TGCAGCTCCACCGGGACAGAAGCTAGCACAGATACGCAGTATTTT.

The chain carries TRBV5-1 and TRBJ2-7; D not certain. The germline gives CDR1 SGHRS, CDR2 YFSETQ. The CDR3 spans 13 residues. Trimming shortened V by 2 bases and J by 0 bases, and 6 bases separated the two germline ends. Here the CDR3 reads CASSFVYSYEQYF. The CDR3 nucleotides are TGCGCCAGCAGCTTTGTCTACTCCTACGAGCAGTACTTC.

This chain joins TRBV2 and TRBJ1-1; 8 positions agree with TRBD1. Germline CDR1 SNHLY, CDR2 FYNNEI. CDR3 length: 13 residues. V lost 4 bases to trimming and J lost 5 bases; unmatched junction nucleotides: 3. The CDR3 protein is CASSGRGRTEAFF. The CDR3 nucleotides read TGTGCCAGCAGTGGCAGGGGGCGAACTGAAGCTTTCTTT.

This clonotype has only one observation. The J gene is TRBJ2-1, the V gene TRBV2, with 7 bases that match TRBD1. The CDR3 is 15 residues long. V gave up 6 bases and J gave up 2 bases; unmatched junction bases: 7. The germline CDR1 and CDR2 sequences are SNHLY and FYNNEI. The CDR3 DNA follows: TGTGCCAGCAGGGCACAGGGGAACCCCTACAATGAGCAGTTCTTC. Protein sequence: CASRAQGNPYNEQFF. Using reference TRBV2 and TRBJ2-1 for the parts outside the CDR3, the full variable domain is EPEVTQTPSHQVTQMGQEVILRCVPISNHLYFYWYRQILGQKVEFLVSFYNNEISEKSEIFDDQFSVERPDGSNFTLKIRSTKLEDSAMYFCASRAQGNPYNEQFFGPGTRLTVL.

V is TRBV20-1 and J is TRBJ2-3; 9 bases are shared with TRBD2. With 7 bases clipped from V and 2 bases from J, the junction kept 10 bases outside the gene matches. Germline-derived CDR1 and CDR2 are DFQATT and SNEGSKA (reference sequence). The CDR3 is made up of 15 amino acids. CDR3 in DNA: TGCAGTGTTAAGTTGCTAGCGGGGTCCACAGATACGCAGTATTTT. It yields the protein CSVKLLAGSTDTQYF.

The chain links TRBV29-1 to TRBJ1-6; perhaps TRBD1 as D (5 bases). V dropped 8 bases and J dropped 8 bases, with 25 bases sitting between them. This CDR3 has 16 amino acids. Germline lookup yields CDR1 SQVTM and CDR2 ANQGSEA. The CDR3 is CSQSGTELGTDSPLHF. The CDR3 nucleotides are TGCAGCCAATCGGGGACTGAACTCGGGACGGATTCACCCCTCCACTTT. Using reference TRBV29-1 and TRBJ1-6 for the parts outside the CDR3, the full variable domain is SAVISQKPSRDICQRGTSLTIQCQVDSQVTMMFWYRQQPGQSLTLIATANQGSEATYESGFVIDKFPISRPNLTFSTLTVSNMSPEDSSIYLCSQSGTELGTDSPLHFGNGTRLTVT.

The gene calls are TRBV9 and TRBJ2-1; 9 positions match TRBD1. The CDR3 covers 16 residues. The ends lost 0 bases at V and 3 bases at J; junction bases unmatched: 4. Germline values: CDR1 SGDLS, CDR2 YYNGEE. The CDR3: CASSVAGQGFYNEQFF. CDR3 nucleotides: TGTGCCAGCAGCGTAGCCGGACAGGGGTTCTACAATGAGCAGTTCTTC.

The genes are TRBV27 and TRBJ1-5, with TRBD1 identical over 8 bases. The germline gives CDR1 MNHEY, CDR2 SMNVEV (reference sequence). V shed 8 bases, J shed 5 bases, and the junction held 8 bases outside the gene matches. This CDR3 is built from 14 residues. The CDR3, as DNA: TGTGCCAGCCTAATAGACAGGGGCGATCAGCCCCAGCATTTT. Protein: CASLIDRGDQPQHF.

This rearrangement joins TRBV20-1 to TRBJ2-1, with 8 bases matching TRBD1. From germline, CDR1 is DFQATT and CDR2 SNEGSKA (reference sequence). The CDR3 covers 15 residues. V lost 2 bases and J lost 13; bases outside the gene matches: 16. CDR3 amino acids: CSARQGQAPSSYQFF. The CDR3 region has the DNA TGCAGTGCTAGACAGGGACAGGCCCCCTCTTCCTATCAGTTCTTC.

As regards this clonotype: Because the CDR3's place on the DNA is in doubt, the DNA is left out and the CDR3 is given as listed by TCRdb. V gene TRBV29-1 combines with J gene TRBJ1-2. The CDR3 is 8 residues long, counting both termini. In germline, CDR1 is SQVTM, CDR2 ANQGSEA. CDR3 residues: CSVGGGTF.

The gene calls are TRBV30 and TRBJ1-5; D is perhaps TRBD1 (5 bases). Germline CDR1 and CDR2: GTSNPN and SVGIG (reference sequence). There are 14 residues in the CDR3. With 5 bases removed from V and 0 bases from J, the gap between germline ends came to 11 bases. The CDR3 here is CAWSGGFSNQPQHF. The CDR3 DNA is TGTGCCTGGTCGGGGGGATTTAGCAATCAGCCCCAGCATTTT.

The V gene is TRBV2, the J gene TRBJ2-1; 10 bases line up with TRBD2. CDR1 SNHLY and CDR2 FYNNEI come from the germline V gene. The CDR3 is 13 residues long. V lost 6 bases to trimming and J lost 8 bases; unmatched junction nucleotides: 4. For the CDR3, the DNA is TGTGCCAGCAGCTTAGCGGGGGGTTATGAGCAGTTCTTC. Amino acids: CASSLAGGYEQFF.

V is TRBV5-1 and J is TRBJ2-1; 7 bases are a match to TRBD2. Losses at the gene ends were 1 base for V and 0 bases for J; bases not matched to a gene: 1. Germline V gene data show CDR1 as SGHRS and CDR2 as YFSETQ. CDR3 length: 15 amino acids. The CDR3 loop reads CASSLSGTSYNEQFF. For the CDR3, the DNA is TGCGCCAGCAGCTTGAGCGGGACCTCCTACAATGAGCAGTTCTTC. The full variable domain, in which reference TRBV5-1 and TRBJ2-1 provide the parts outside the CDR3, is KAGVTQTPRYLIKTRGQQVTLSCSPISGHRSVSWYQQTPGQGLQFLFEYFSETQRNKGNFPGRFSGRQFSNSRSEMNVSTLELGDSALYLCASSLSGTSYNEQFFGPGTRLTVL.

The DNA for the CDR3 is TGTGCCAGCAGCGCGACTAGCGGTTCATATACGCAGTATTTT. Translated: CASSATSGSYTQYF. The chain joins TRBV9 to TRBJ2-3; 9 bases map to TRBD2. Germline V gives CDR1 SGDLS, CDR2 YYNGEE. V dropped 3 bases and J dropped 7; count of bases not matched to a gene: 6. This CDR3 is built from 14 residues.

The chain links TRBV7-8 to TRBJ1-5, with D tentatively TRBD1 (6 bases). The V gene lost 5 bases and the J gene lost 7 bases, with 27 bases spanning the gap. Germline V gives CDR1 SGHVS, CDR2 FQNEAQ. The CDR3 runs to 18 residues. The CDR3 region has the DNA TGTGCCAGCAGCCCAGGGGTCTTTGGACCCCCGGCTAGGCAGCCCCAGCATTTT. Protein product: CASSPGVFGPPARQPQHF.

The CDR3 nucleotides are TGCAGTGCTAGAGAGCCAGGGGAATACGAGCAGTACTTC. It codes for CSAREPGEYEQYF. The J gene is TRBJ2-7, the V gene TRBV20-1; tentative D call: TRBD1 (6 bases). Trimming removed 0 bases at V and 4 bases at J, with 10 bases between. Germline V gene lookup returns CDR1 DFQATT and CDR2 SNEGSKA (reference sequence). CDR3 size: 13 residues.

The chain links TRBV5-4 to TRBJ2-3; D may be TRBD1 or TRBD2 (6 bases each). In germline, CDR1 is SGHNT, CDR2 YYREEE (reference sequence). The germline V and J ends were trimmed by 4 bases and 0 bases, with 15 bases remaining between them. CDR3 size: 16 residues. In nucleotides, the CDR3 is TGTGCCAGCAGCGACCCCCAGGGGACTAGCACAGATACGCAGTATTTT. Protein product: CASSDPQGTSTDTQYF.

V gene TRBV3-1 combines with J gene TRBJ2-1, with 8 bases matching TRBD1. With V trimmed by 3 bases and J by 8 bases, 9 bases remained unmatched. The CDR3 loop spans 15 amino acids. Germline CDR1 and CDR2: LGHDT and YNNKEL (reference sequence). DNA of the CDR3: TGTGCCAGCAGCCATAGGGGACAGGCTCTCTATGAGCAGTTCTTC. It encodes CASSHRGQALYEQFF.

V and J are TRBV4-3 and TRBJ1-2; the D is unclear. CDR3 length equals 13 residues. Germline values: CDR1 LGHNA, CDR2 YSLEER. V lost 1 base and J lost 7, with 10 bases in between. The CDR3 loop reads CASSQGGGSGYTF. The CDR3 nucleotides read TGCGCCAGCAGCCAAGGGGGAGGGTCTGGCTACACCTTC.

This clonotype is a singleton in its sample. The J gene is TRBJ1-5, the V gene TRBV30; 9 nucleotides match TRBD1. Germline V lookup: CDR1 GTSNPN, CDR2 SVGIG (reference sequence). This CDR3 is 13 amino acids long. Unmatched junction bases numbered 8, after V lost 7 bases and J lost 7 bases. The CDR3 DNA reads TGTGCCTTGGGACAGGGACTGGGGCAGCCCCAGCATTTT. This sequence encodes CALGQGLGQPQHF.

This clonotype was picked up one time. This chain uses TRBV6-6 with TRBJ1-1; D remains unclear. V was cut by 6 bases and J by 5 bases, with 10 bases left in between. The CDR3 has 12 amino acids. Germline CDR1 reads MNHNY; CDR2 reads SVGAGI (reference sequence). CDR3 bases: TGTGCCAGCAGCCTGTTGGAGACTGAAGCTTTCTTT. This translates into CASSLLETEAFF.

The gene calls are TRBV30 and TRBJ2-7; no firm D call. Trimming took 2 bases from V and 2 from J, leaving 16 bases between them. The CDR3 is made up of 15 amino acids. CDR1 and CDR2 from the germline V gene are GTSNPN and SVGIG (reference sequence). The chain's CDR3 is CAWSRKTRGAYEQYF. In nucleotides, the CDR3 is TGTGCCTGGAGTCGGAAGACGCGTGGAGCCTACGAGCAGTACTTC. The variable domain in full, completed from reference TRBV30 and TRBJ2-7, reads SQTIHQWPATLVQPVGSPLSLECTVEGTSNPNLYWYRQAAGRGLQLLFYSVGIGQISSEVPQNLSASRPQDRQFILSSKKLLLSDSGFYLCAWSRKTRGAYEQYFGPGTRLTVT.